The 20 T cell receptor beta chains reported below all come from one sample, sequenced in a study of blood T cell repertoires in COVID-19. This table comes from immunoSEQ multiplex PCR, and its TCRdb copy is limited to in-frame clones, with some not included. This repertoire shows 120,000 or so clones, approximately 85% found once; its top ten account for about a sixth. Specimen: peripheral blood. Receptors were obtained from a man younger than 45 with COVID-19, enrolled during active disease.

As concerns this clone: The germline gene is not matched at one end of the junction; a read error may be the cause. The rearrangement uses TRBV3-1 (or the pseudogene TRBV3-2) and TRBJ1-4; no clear D. The CDR3 has 14 residues. Germline V gene lookup returns CDR1 LGHDT and CDR2 YNNKEL (reference sequence). The DNA for the CDR3 is TGTGCCAGCAGTCAAGGGTTGCGAAATGAAAAACTGTTTTTT. Translating gives CASSQGLRNEKLFF.

This chain uses TRBV19 with TRBJ2-1; no clear D. This CDR3 spans 12 amino acids. Looked up from germline, CDR1 is LNHDA and CDR2 is SQIVND (reference sequence). The V gene lost 3 bases and the J gene lost 6 bases, with 6 bases spanning the gap. The CDR3 region has the DNA TGTGCCAGTAGTATCAGATCCAATGAGCAGTTCTTC. Protein sequence: CASSIRSNEQFF.

The chain has TRBV29-1 and TRBJ1-1; TRBD1 matches 8 bases. The germline gives CDR1 SQVTM, CDR2 ANQGSEA. Trimming removed 6 bases from V and 7 bases from J; junction bases left unmatched: 10. The CDR3 consists of 13 residues. CDR3 DNA: TGCAGCGTGCGACAGGGGCTCCTCGATGAAGCTTTCTTT. Amino acids: CSVRQGLLDEAFF.

The chain uses TRBV5-1 and TRBJ2-1; no firm D call. V lost 0 bases and J 0 bases, leaving 7 bases between the germline ends. From germline, CDR1 is SGHRS and CDR2 YFSETQ. The CDR3 spans 15 residues. The CDR3 DNA is TGCGCCAGCAGCTTGGATCCGAGCTCCTACAATGAGCAGTTCTTC. Translating gives CASSLDPSSYNEQFF.

V and J are TRBV15 and TRBJ1-4, with a weak D call TRBD1 (5 bases). Germline CDR1 and CDR2: LNHNV and YYDKDF (reference sequence). CDR3 length: 13 residues. V lost 6 bases and J lost 4, with 9 bases in between. The CDR3, as DNA: TGTGCCACCAGTCGACAGTATAATGAAAAACTGTTTTTT. Translation gives CATSRQYNEKLFF.

The chain has TRBV28 and TRBJ2-7, with TRBD2 matching 9 bases. Germline-derived CDR1 and CDR2 are MDHEN and SYDVKM. V shed 3 bases, J shed 3 bases, and the junction held 6 bases outside the gene matches. The CDR3 is 15 residues long. The DNA of the CDR3 is TGTGCCAGCAGTTTTCGCGGACTAGCGTACTACGAGCAGTACTTC. This gives the protein CASSFRGLAYYEQYF.

The gene calls are TRBV28 and TRBJ2-1; TRBD2 matches at 9 bases. The CDR3 totals 15 residues. J was trimmed by 7 bases and V by 3 bases; bases with no gene match: 7. The V gene's germline CDR1 is MDHEN and CDR2 SYDVKM. The DNA of the CDR3 is TGTGCCAGCAGTTTCAGGCTAGCGGGACCAAATGAGCAGTTCTTC. Translated, it gives CASSFRLAGPNEQFF.

The chain uses TRBV28 and TRBJ2-2; D not certain. The CDR3 sequence is 16 residues long. Germline-derived CDR1 and CDR2 are MDHEN and SYDVKM. The ends were cut back, 3 bases at V and 5 bases at J, with 16 bases in the middle. In DNA form, the CDR3 reads TGTGCCAGCAGTTTGCCTACAGCCTTCCTAACCGGGGAGCTGTTTTTT. It translates to CASSLPTAFLTGELFF.

J is TRBJ1-3 and V is TRBV18; the D is unclear. CDR1 is KGHSH and CDR2 is LQKENI in the germline V gene. The CDR3 has 16 residues. Trimming stripped 0 bases from V and 3 bases from J, with 12 bases between. The chain's CDR3 is CASSPPGRGGGNTIYF. The CDR3 DNA sequence: TGTGCCAGCTCACCACCAGGGCGGGGTGGTGGAAACACCATATATTTT.

This clone was picked up one time. This chain uses TRBV30 with TRBJ1-1; D may be TRBD1 (6 bases). Germline values: CDR1 GTSNPN, CDR2 SVGIG (reference sequence). The germline V and J ends were trimmed by 7 bases and 3 bases, with 15 bases remaining between them. CDR3 length: 13 amino acids. DNA of the CDR3: TGTGCCTCCTTGGGACAAACGTACACTGAAGCTTTCTTT. Protein: CASLGQTYTEAFF.

This sequence joins TRBV6-5 and TRBJ1-4; D uncertain. This CDR3 contains 11 residues. Germline V gene lookup returns CDR1 MNHEY and CDR2 SVGAGI. V was clipped by 6 bases and J by 5 bases, with 4 bases between them. CDR3 loop: CASSMNEKLFF. The CDR3 bases are TGTGCCAGCAGCATGAATGAAAAACTGTTTTTT.

This clone was picked up one time. The rearrangement uses TRBV6-5 and TRBJ1-1; no clear D. The V gene lost 6 bases and the J gene lost 8 bases, with 7 bases spanning the gap. Germline lookup yields CDR1 MNHEY and CDR2 SVGAGI. The CDR3 length is 10 residues. The CDR3 protein is CASRLDEAFF. CDR3 DNA: TGTGCCAGCAGGCTAGACGAAGCTTTCTTT.

CDR3 in amino acids: CASSLTGTPYEQYF. CDR3 in DNA: TGTGCCAGCAGTTTGACAGGGACTCCCTACGAGCAGTACTTC. The V and J genes are TRBV28 and TRBJ2-7; D is perhaps TRBD1 (7 bases). The CDR3 loop spans 14 amino acids. Germline CDR1 is MDHEN and CDR2 is SYDVKM. V dropped 3 bases and J dropped 2 bases, with 11 bases sitting between them.

This clone was counted a single time. The chain combines TRBV30 with TRBJ1-1; 7 bases map to TRBD1. V lost 5 bases and J lost 4; bases outside the gene matches: 10. Germline-derived CDR1 and CDR2 are GTSNPN and SVGIG (reference sequence). The CDR3 extends over 14 amino acids. CDR3 amino acids: CAWALTGQATEAFF. CDR3 nucleotides: TGTGCCTGGGCCTTGACAGGGCAGGCCACTGAAGCTTTCTTT.

This clone is a singleton in its sample. The V and J genes are TRBV25-1 and TRBJ1-2; D is uncertain. Germline CDR1 is MGHDK and CDR2 is SYGVNS. The CDR3 is 15 amino acids. The V end was cut by 8 bases, the J end by 6 bases, with 22 bases between. In DNA form, the CDR3 reads TGTGCCAGCGTAAATATTCGGGTAGGTGATGATGGCTACACCTTC. This encodes CASVNIRVGDDGYTF.

The gene calls are TRBV7-8 and TRBJ2-2; 9 bases are a match to TRBD1. The CDR3 sequence is 18 residues long. V was clipped by 6 bases and J by 0 bases; unmatched bases: 11. From germline, CDR1 is SGHVS and CDR2 FQNEAQ. The CDR3 DNA reads as TGTGCCAGCAGGCGACAGGGGGTGGATCTTACGAACACCGGGGAGCTGTTTTTT. Amino acids: CASRRQGVDLTNTGELFF.

V and J are TRBV6-2 or TRBV6-3 and TRBJ2-1, with TRBD2 matching 9 bases. Trimming at V came to 1 base and at J to 8 bases, leaving 6 bases not matched to a gene. The CDR3 consists of 15 residues. Per germline, CDR1 MNHEY and CDR2 SVGEGT. The CDR3 is CASSYFGGGADEQFF. The CDR3 DNA follows: TGTGCCAGCAGTTACTTTGGCGGGGGGGCGGATGAGCAGTTCTTC.

V and J are TRBV12-3 or TRBV12-4 and TRBJ1-2, with 8 bases matching TRBD1. After removal of 7 bases from V and 4 bases from J, the junction contained 5 bases not matched to a gene. The CDR3 has 13 amino acids. CDR3 in DNA: TGTGCCAGCACCCGACAGGGGCCCTATGGCTACACCTTC. Amino acids: CASTRQGPYGYTF.

The CDR3 loop reads CASSLSTGVNTQYF. In nucleotides, the CDR3 is TGCGCCAGCAGCTTGTCGACAGGGGTAAATACGCAGTATTTT. The rearrangement joins TRBV5-1 to TRBJ2-3; 8 bases are a match to TRBD1. This CDR3 has 14 amino acids. V was pared by 1 base and J by 7 bases, with 5 bases of the junction left unmatched. Germline CDR1 and CDR2: SGHRS and YFSETQ.

The table lists this clone with a count of one. This chain connects TRBV24-1 to TRBJ1-5; the D gene is possibly TRBD1 (5 bases). The ends were cut back, 4 bases at V and 8 bases at J, with 11 bases in the middle. CDR3 size: 13 residues. CDR1 KGHDR and CDR2 SFDVKD come from the germline V gene. The CDR3 loop is CATSDRVAEPQHF. The CDR3 coding sequence is TGTGCCACCAGTGACAGGGTGGCGGAGCCCCAGCATTTT.